This TCR beta chain is drawn from a study of technical replicates of blood from a few donors. V shed 6 bases and J 4 bases; nucleotides not matched to a gene: 2. The CDR3 totals 13 residues. Germline V gives CDR1 SNHLY, CDR2 FYNNEI. Assay used: immunoSEQ multiplex PCR; TCRdb lists only in-frame clones, some missing. Counted here are more than 75,000 clones, about 94% occurring once; the ten biggest clones make up 0.2% to 0.25%. This receptor was obtained from a human donor in good health. This rearrangement joins TRBV2 to TRBJ2-1, with 8 bases that match TRBD1. The sequenced sample was T cells isolated from PBMCs. CDR3 nucleotides: TGTGCCAGCAGCCAGGGGGCGTACAATGAGCAGTTCTTC. Translating gives CASSQGAYNEQFF. The variable domain in full, with the rest retrieved from reference TRBV2 and TRBJ2-1, is EPEVTQTPSHQVTQMGQEVILRCVPISNHLYFYWYRQILGQKVEFLVSFYNNEISEKSEIFDDQFSVERPDGSNFTLKIRSTKLEDSAMYFCASSQGAYNEQFFGPGTRLTVL.